The 25 T cell receptor beta chains listed next were all sequenced from one sample in a study of PD-L1 blockade in urothelial cancer. Assay used: immunoSEQ multiplex PCR; TCRdb lists only in-frame clones, some missing. The sample lists around 71,000 clones, 85% seen once, with about 6.2% in the top ten. Time point defined: pretreatment peripheral blood. The specimen comprised PBMCs, sampled around atezolizumab (anti-PD-L1) treatment. These receptors all stem from a man aged 40-55 years with urothelial cancer.

The chain couples TRBV4-1 to TRBJ2-7; TRBD2 might be the D (5 bases). Trimming left V 0 bases short and J 3 bases short, with 12 bases between. This CDR3 comprises 15 residues. Germline-derived CDR1 and CDR2 are MGHRA and YSYEKL. In nucleotides, the CDR3 is TGCGCCAGCAGCCAAGATGAAGCGGTGCACTACGAGCAGTACTTC. The encoded protein is CASSQDEAVHYEQYF.

This clone was detected a few times. The chain couples TRBV2 to TRBJ2-1, with D possibly being TRBD2 (5 bases). V lost 7 bases and J lost 9, with 10 bases in between. Germline V gene lookup returns CDR1 SNHLY and CDR2 FYNNEI. The CDR3 loop spans 11 amino acids. CDR3 sequence (DNA): TGTGCCAGCATGAGGGATGGTGAGCAGTTCTTC. The encoded protein is CASMRDGEQFF.

DNA for the CDR3: TGTGCCTGGAGTGTATGGGGTAGCGGGAGTTGGTACGAGCAGTACTTC. It is translated as CAWSVWGSGSWYEQYF. V gene TRBV30 combines with J gene TRBJ2-7; TRBD2 matches at 9 bases. This CDR3 comprises 16 residues. Germline CDR1 is GTSNPN and CDR2 is SVGIG (reference sequence). J gave up 4 bases and V 0 bases, and 10 bases lay outside the gene matches.

This chain connects TRBV5-1 to TRBJ2-7; the match to TRBD2 covers 9 bases. V shed 3 bases and J 1 base; nucleotides not matched to a gene: 2. The germline V gene encodes CDR1 SGHRS and CDR2 YFSETQ. CDR3 length equals 14 residues. The CDR3 bases are TGCGCCAGCAGCTCGACTAGCGGTTCCTACGAGCAGTACTTC. As protein: CASSSTSGSYEQYF.

The rearrangement links TRBV2 to TRBJ1-4; 11 bases line up with TRBD1. The CDR3 runs 15 residues. V lost 3 bases to trimming and J lost 7 bases; unmatched junction nucleotides: 4. Germline CDR1 is SNHLY and CDR2 is FYNNEI. The CDR3 region is CASSEGQGEGEKLFF. The CDR3 DNA sequence: TGTGCCAGCAGTGAGGGACAGGGGGAAGGTGAAAAACTGTTTTTT.

The chain couples TRBV28 to TRBJ1-6; 7 positions match TRBD1. Germline CDR1 is MDHEN and CDR2 is SYDVKM. V shed 7 bases and J 7 bases; nucleotides not matched to a gene: 10. The CDR3 totals 15 residues. The CDR3 region has the DNA TGTGCCAGCATACCGGGTGACAGGGAAAATTCACCCCTCCACTTT. Protein product: CASIPGDRENSPLHF.

V and J are TRBV2 and TRBJ2-3; TRBD2 matches at 10 bases. Germline lookup yields CDR1 SNHLY and CDR2 FYNNEI. V lost 8 bases, J lost 0 bases, and 5 bases stayed unmatched. This CDR3 spans 15 amino acids. Written as DNA, the CDR3 is TGTGCCAGCTGGGGACTAGCGCCGAGCACAGATACGCAGTATTTT. Translation gives CASWGLAPSTDTQYF. The full variable domain, its missing parts supplied by reference TRBV2 and TRBJ2-3, is EPEVTQTPSHQVTQMGQEVILRCVPISNHLYFYWYRQILGQKVEFLVSFYNNEISEKSEIFDDQFSVERPDGSNFTLKIRSTKLEDSAMYFCASWGLAPSTDTQYFGPGTRLTVL.

CDR3 in DNA: TGTGCCAGTAGGCCCCGCGGGGGGGACCGTAATGAAAAACTGTTTTTT. Protein: CASRPRGGDRNEKLFF. The chain is built from TRBV19 and TRBJ1-4, with D possibly TRBD1 on 5 matching bases. This CDR3 is built from 16 residues. Per the germline V gene, CDR1 is LNHDA and CDR2 is SQIVND (reference sequence). The germline V and J ends were trimmed by 6 bases and 4 bases, with 18 bases remaining between them. Complete variable domain (other parts from reference TRBV19 and TRBJ1-4): DGGITQSPKYLFRKEGQNVTLSCEQNLNHDAMYWYRQDPGQGLRLIYYSQIVNDFQKGDIAEGYSVSREKKESFPLTVTSAQKNPTAFYLCASRPRGGDRNEKLFFGSGTQLSVL.

V gene TRBV5-1 combines with J gene TRBJ2-7; 10 bases are shared with TRBD2. J was trimmed by 0 bases and V by 7 bases; bases with no gene match: 13. Germline CDR1 reads SGHRS; CDR2 reads YFSETQ. CDR3 length: 17 amino acids. The CDR3 coding sequence is TGCGCCAGCCGACCTCCTAGCGGGGGCCTCCCCTCCTACGAGCAGTACTTC. This codes for CASRPPSGGLPSYEQYF.

V is TRBV5-1 and J is TRBJ2-1; 11 bases match TRBD2. This CDR3 has 16 amino acids. V lost 1 base and J lost 10; bases outside the gene matches: 10. Per the germline V gene, CDR1 is SGHRS and CDR2 is YFSETQ. The CDR3 nucleotides read TGCGCCAGCAGCTTGAGTCACGTAGCGGGAGGGGTGGAGCAGTTCTTC. Translated: CASSLSHVAGGVEQFF.

This clone was detected a few times. DNA for the CDR3: TGCAGCGTTGAAGGAACAGGGGGGGGACCAAGGGATACGCAGTATTTT. Protein product: CSVEGTGGGPRDTQYF. The chain uses TRBV29-1 and TRBJ2-3; a weak D match, TRBD1 (8 bases). This CDR3 is 16 amino acids long. V was trimmed by 1 base and J by 6 bases, leaving 20 bases between them. Germline CDR1 is SQVTM and CDR2 is ANQGSEA.

This clone was observed once. This sequence joins TRBV7-2 and TRBJ1-1; D uncertain. Germline lookup yields CDR1 SGHTA and CDR2 FQGNSA. Trimming pared 3 bases from V and 4 bases from J, leaving 3 bases between. The CDR3 has 11 residues. In DNA form, the CDR3 reads TGTGCCAGCAGCTTCGGCACTGAAGCTTTCTTT. This encodes CASSFGTEAFF.

The rearrangement joins TRBV11-2 to TRBJ2-4; D possibly corresponds to TRBD1 (6 bases). V lost 4 bases and J 0 bases, leaving 13 bases between the germline ends. The CDR3 runs 16 residues. Germline CDR1 SGHAT, CDR2 FQNNGV. CDR3 loop: CASSSGTPLAKNIQYF. The CDR3 DNA follows: TGTGCCAGCAGCTCGGGGACACCGCTAGCCAAAAACATTCAGTACTTC. Complete variable domain (other parts from reference TRBV11-2 and TRBJ2-4): EAGVAQSPRYKIIEKRQSVAFWCNPISGHATLYWYQQILGQGPKLLIQFQNNGVVDDSQLPKDRFSAERLKGVDSTLKIQPAKLEDSAVYLCASSSGTPLAKNIQYFGAGTRLSVL.

The V call is TRBV18, the J call TRBJ2-2; D remains ambiguous. The ends were cut back, 2 bases at V and 6 bases at J, with 7 bases in the middle. Germline loops: CDR1 KGHSH, CDR2 LQKENI. CDR3 length equals 13 residues. The CDR3 DNA follows: TGTGCCAGCTCACCAAACAAACCCGGGGAGCTGTTTTTT. Amino acids: CASSPNKPGELFF.

The chain joins TRBV30 to TRBJ2-5, with D possibly TRBD2 on 5 matching bases. Deletions cut 3 bases from V and 1 base from J, with 9 bases between. Germline V gene sequence: CDR1 GTSNPN, CDR2 SVGIG (reference sequence). This CDR3 has 13 amino acids. CDR3 sequence: CAWSDGVQETQYF. The CDR3 coding sequence is TGTGCCTGGAGCGACGGGGTCCAAGAGACCCAGTACTTC.

The chain links TRBV19 to TRBJ1-2; no reliable D call. Trimming cost V 5 bases and J 1 base, with 5 bases left between them. The CDR3 is 12 residues long. CDR1 is LNHDA, CDR2 SQIVND, per germline (reference sequence). The CDR3 sequence is CASSPLNYGYTF. The CDR3 DNA sequence: TGTGCCAGTAGTCCTCTTAACTATGGCTACACCTTC.

The gene calls are TRBV7-9 and TRBJ1-4; tentatively, D is TRBD1 (6 bases). The CDR3 extends over 15 amino acids. Per germline, CDR1 SEHNR and CDR2 FQNEAQ (reference sequence). V lost 3 bases and J lost 4, with 12 bases in between. CDR3: CASSFQGLVNEKLFF. In DNA, the CDR3 is TGTGCCAGCAGCTTCCAGGGGCTTGTTAATGAAAAACTGTTTTTT.

The V gene is TRBV2, the J gene TRBJ1-1; D uncertain. Trimming removed 8 bases at V and 2 bases at J, with 15 bases between. The CDR3 contains 14 residues. Germline V CDR1 and CDR2: SNHLY, FYNNEI. CDR3 in amino acids: CASGLRLSNTEAFF. CDR3 bases: TGTGCCAGCGGGCTACGATTAAGTAACACTGAAGCTTTCTTT.

The chain has TRBV5-1 and TRBJ1-4, with 10 bases matching TRBD1. After removal of 3 bases from V and 7 bases from J, the junction contained 3 bases not matched to a gene. There are 14 residues in the CDR3. The germline CDR1 and CDR2 sequences are SGHRS and YFSETQ. CDR3 bases: TGCGCCAGCAGCTGGGGGACAGGGGTTGAAAAACTGTTTTTT. Amino acids: CASSWGTGVEKLFF.

This clone was seen only once. The V gene is TRBV5-1, the J gene TRBJ2-1; TRBD1 aligns across 11 bases. The CDR3 totals 17 residues. Looked up from germline, CDR1 is SGHRS and CDR2 is YFSETQ. Trimming at V came to 4 bases and at J to 5 bases, leaving 11 bases not matched to a gene. CDR3 loop: CASSPGTGGAFDNEQFF. The CDR3 DNA follows: TGCGCCAGCAGCCCCGGGACAGGGGGGGCTTTTGACAATGAGCAGTTCTTC.

In this sample, this clone turned up a few times. The chain recombines TRBV30 with TRBJ2-7; tentative D call: TRBD1 (6 bases). V was cut by 5 bases and J by 1 base, with 12 bases left in between. This CDR3 has 13 amino acids. Germline V gene data show CDR1 as GTSNPN and CDR2 as SVGIG (reference sequence). The CDR3 is CAWEQGISYEQYF. CDR3 sequence (DNA): TGTGCCTGGGAACAGGGAATATCCTACGAGCAGTACTTC.

This chain joins TRBV7-9 and TRBJ2-3; the D is unclear. The CDR3 has 14 amino acids. Germline loops: CDR1 SEHNR, CDR2 FQNEAQ (reference sequence). The V gene lost 1 base and the J gene lost 0 bases, with 5 bases spanning the gap. The CDR3 protein is CASSLDLSTDTQYF. The CDR3 DNA sequence: TGTGCCAGCAGCTTAGATCTCAGCACAGATACGCAGTATTTT.

The gene calls are TRBV25-1 and TRBJ2-7; 8 bases are a match to TRBD1. This CDR3 comprises 13 residues. From germline, CDR1 is MGHDK and CDR2 SYGVNS. With 9 bases clipped from V and 2 bases from J, the junction kept 6 bases outside the gene matches. The CDR3 DNA follows: TGTGCCAGTTCATGGACAGGGACCTACGAGCAGTACTTC. It is translated as CASSWTGTYEQYF.

This rearrangement joins TRBV5-6 to TRBJ2-7, with a weak D call TRBD1 (5 bases). Germline CDR1 SGHDT, CDR2 YYEEEE. The CDR3 contains 12 residues. The V end lost 4 bases, the J end lost 3 bases, and 8 bases lay between the germline ends. DNA for the CDR3: TGTGCCAGCAGCGTCGACAGCTACGAGCAGTACTTC. Amino acid sequence: CASSVDSYEQYF.

The chain joins TRBV6-5 to TRBJ2-4, with D possibly matching TRBD2 (6 bases). The CDR3 has 13 amino acids. Germline V gives CDR1 MNHEY, CDR2 SVGAGI. V gave up 5 bases and J gave up 9 bases, with 14 bases separating them. The CDR3 sequence is CASSGTAWSIQYF. Written as DNA, the CDR3 is TGTGCCAGCAGTGGGACTGCTTGGAGCATTCAGTACTTC.